The 20 T cell receptor beta chains reported below all come from one sample, sequenced in a study of T cells in Graves' hyperthyroidism and ophthalmopathy. Using RNA transcripts as the source, TCR beta CDR3 regions were amplified. The HTBI primer set was used in a first-round RT-PCR of the TCR CDR3. TCRdb used MiXCR to reprocess the multiplex PCR reads, holding one entry per CDR3 protein. The sample lists approximately 720,000 distinct CDR3 sequences, roughly 20% occurring once. Sequencing input: blood. All receptors derive from a woman aged 50 to 60 with Graves' hyperthyroidism that later progressed to Graves' ophthalmopathy.

The chain recombines TRBV20-1 with TRBJ2-3; 9 nucleotides line up with TRBD1. J gave up 4 bases and V 1 base, and 6 bases lay outside the gene matches. Germline V gene lookup returns CDR1 DFQATT and CDR2 SNEGSKA (reference sequence). This CDR3 is 15 amino acids long. CDR3 coding DNA: TGCAGTGCTAGAGTTAGGGACAGGGTGGCAGATACGCAGTATTTT. Its protein is CSARVRDRVADTQYF.

This chain links TRBV5-1 with TRBJ2-5; 8 bases map to TRBD2. This CDR3 has 15 residues. Germline values: CDR1 SGHRS, CDR2 YFSETQ. The J segment lost 3 bases and the V segment lost 0 bases, leaving 4 bases of the junction unmatched. The CDR3 region has the DNA TGCGCCAGCAGCTTGGGCGGGGGGCGAAAAGAGACCCAGTACTTC. This sequence encodes CASSLGGGRKETQYF.

This clonotype was counted ten times or more. The V call is TRBV7-3, the J call TRBJ2-5; D call uncertain. The CDR3 runs to 13 residues. V dropped 4 bases and J dropped 3 bases, with 9 bases sitting between them. CDR1 is SGHTA and CDR2 is FQGTGA in the germline V gene. Here the CDR3 DNA reads TGTGCCAGCAGCTCGCAGGAGAAAGAGACCCAGTACTTC. Its protein product is CASSSQEKETQYF.

In its sample, this clonotype was seen a few times. V is TRBV5-4 and J is TRBJ2-5; 12 bases map to TRBD2. The CDR3 contains 15 residues. V lost 4 bases, J lost 7 bases, and 8 bases stayed unmatched. Germline V CDR1 and CDR2: SGHNT, YYREEE (reference sequence). CDR3 region: CASSRTTGLAGTQYF. The CDR3 DNA reads as TGTGCCAGCAGCCGAACTACGGGACTAGCGGGGACCCAGTACTTC. The full variable domain, with the rest looked up from reference TRBV5-4 and TRBJ2-5, is ETGVTQSPTHLIKTRGQQVTLRCSSQSGHNTVSWYQQALGQGPQFIFQYYREEENGRGNFPPRFSGLQFPNYSSELNVNALELDDSALYLCASSRTTGLAGTQYFGPGTRLLVL.

The chain carries TRBV7-9 and TRBJ1-2; no firm D call. Per germline, CDR1 SEHNR and CDR2 FQNEAQ (reference sequence). V lost 4 bases and J 3 bases, leaving 15 bases between the germline ends. CDR3 size: 15 residues. CDR3 sequence: CASSSLRARDYGYTF. As DNA, the CDR3 is TGTGCCAGCAGCTCCCTGAGGGCCCGGGACTATGGCTACACCTTC.

This clonotype occurred a few times. This CDR3 is CASSQLYGTGALHEQFF. CDR3 DNA sequence: TGCGCCAGCAGCCAACTTTATGGGACAGGGGCGCTACATGAGCAGTTCTTC. The chain carries TRBV4-1 and TRBJ2-1; 10 bases align to TRBD1. V lost 2 bases and J lost 8; bases outside the gene matches: 12. Per germline, CDR1 MGHRA and CDR2 YSYEKL. This CDR3 is built from 17 residues.

This clonotype was picked up many times. The chain links TRBV3-1 to TRBJ2-4; 7 positions agree with TRBD1. The CDR3 is 16 residues long. CDR1 is LGHDT, CDR2 YNNKEL, per germline (reference sequence). J was trimmed by 0 bases and V by 4 bases; bases with no gene match: 6. The CDR3 DNA follows: TGTGCCAGCAGCCTAGGGACAGCTATAGCCAAAAACATTCAGTACTTC. Amino acid sequence: CASSLGTAIAKNIQYF.

This clonotype was seen at least ten times. The chain employs TRBV2 and TRBJ2-7; TRBD1 matches 10 bases. CDR3 length equals 16 residues. V shed 5 bases and J 1 base; nucleotides not matched to a gene: 8. Germline-derived CDR1 and CDR2 are SNHLY and FYNNEI. CDR3 DNA sequence: TGTGCCAGCAGTCCCGCAGGGACAGGGGATTCCTACGAGCAGTACTTC. Amino acids: CASSPAGTGDSYEQYF. The variable domain in full, completed from reference TRBV2 and TRBJ2-7, reads EPEVTQTPSHQVTQMGQEVILRCVPISNHLYFYWYRQILGQKVEFLVSFYNNEISEKSEIFDDQFSVERPDGSNFTLKIRSTKLEDSAMYFCASSPAGTGDSYEQYFGPGTRLTVT.

This clonotype was found many times. The genes are TRBV3-1 and TRBJ1-2, with a possible D match to TRBD1 (6 bases). The germline CDR1 and CDR2 sequences are LGHDT and YNNKEL (reference sequence). The CDR3 covers 15 residues. V gave up 0 bases and J gave up 7 bases, with 15 bases separating them. CDR3 sequence: CASSQEGGRLLGYTF. The CDR3 region has the DNA TGTGCCAGCAGCCAAGAGGGGGGGCGCCTCCTTGGCTACACCTTC.

At least ten counts were recorded for this clonotype. J is TRBJ1-5 and V is TRBV2; the match to TRBD1 covers 8 bases. Germline values: CDR1 SNHLY, CDR2 FYNNEI. V gave up 5 bases and J gave up 3 bases; unmatched junction bases: 12. This CDR3 is built from 17 residues. CDR3 coding DNA: TGTGCCAGCAGTACGGCCGGTGGACAGGGTATCAATCAGCCCCAGCATTTT. Its protein is CASSTAGGQGINQPQHF. Using reference TRBV2 and TRBJ1-5 for the parts outside the CDR3, the full variable domain is EPEVTQTPSHQVTQMGQEVILRCVPISNHLYFYWYRQILGQKVEFLVSFYNNEISEKSEIFDDQFSVERPDGSNFTLKIRSTKLEDSAMYFCASSTAGGQGINQPQHFGDGTRLSIL.

This clonotype has a handful of counts. The chain has TRBV27 and TRBJ2-7; 8 nucleotides line up with TRBD2. Germline CDR1 and CDR2: MNHEY and SMNVEV (reference sequence). This CDR3 spans 14 amino acids. The V and J ends lost 3 bases and 2 bases, in that order; junction bases with no gene match: 3. The CDR3 bases are TGTGCCAGCAGTTTGACTAGCGAAGCCTACGAGCAGTACTTC. The encoded protein is CASSLTSEAYEQYF.

The chain recombines TRBV29-1 with TRBJ1-4; 8 bases agree with TRBD1. The CDR3 runs to 14 residues. Germline-derived CDR1 and CDR2 are SQVTM and ANQGSEA. The trim removed 7 bases at V and 5 bases at J, leaving 9 bases unmatched. CDR3 protein: CSAGGRTGNEKLFF. The CDR3 DNA sequence: TGCAGCGCGGGTGGAAGGACAGGGAATGAAAAACTGTTTTTT. Together with reference TRBV29-1 and TRBJ1-4, the CDR3 gives the full variable domain: SAVISQKPSRDICQRGTSLTIQCQVDSQVTMMFWYRQQPGQSLTLIATANQGSEATYESGFVIDKFPISRPNLTFSTLTVSNMSPEDSSIYLCSAGGRTGNEKLFFGSGTQLSVL.

A remark on this clonotype: A read error is likely, as this CDR3 ends without the conserved phenylalanine or tryptophan. This chain joins TRBV6-1 and TRBJ1-1; possible D gene TRBD1, 5 bases. Trimming removed 6 bases at V and 1 base at J, with 9 bases between. The CDR3 consists of 13 residues. CDR1 and CDR2 from the germline V gene are MNHNS and SASEGT. CDR3 nucleotide sequence: TGTGCCAGCAGCCTTGACAGGAACACTGAAGCTTTCCTT. Its translation is CASSLDRNTEAFL.

This clonotype showed up many times. The CDR3 DNA is TGTGCCAGCAGTCACGACAGGGAGGGCACTGAAGCTTTCTTT. Translation gives CASSHDREGTEAFF. The V call is TRBV12-3 or TRBV12-4, the J call TRBJ1-1, with 7 positions matching TRBD1. J gave up 4 bases and V 5 bases, and 7 bases lay outside the gene matches. The CDR3 extends over 14 amino acids.

This clonotype was seen repeatedly, ten times or more. This chain links TRBV30 with TRBJ1-2; TRBD1 agrees at 9 bases. Germline lookup yields CDR1 GTSNPN and CDR2 SVGIG (reference sequence). This CDR3 contains 13 residues. V shed 2 bases and J 6 bases; nucleotides not matched to a gene: 4. The CDR3 DNA sequence: TGTGCCTGGAGTAGGGACAGGGACCATGGCTACACCTTC. Translating gives CAWSRDRDHGYTF.

This clonotype has at least ten counts. The gene calls are TRBV6-1 and TRBJ2-1; 11 positions agree with TRBD2. From germline, CDR1 is MNHNS and CDR2 SASEGT. The trim removed 8 bases at V and 5 bases at J, leaving 8 bases unmatched. This CDR3 is built from 15 residues. This CDR3 is CASDTSGGPNNEQFF. CDR3 DNA: TGTGCCAGCGATACTAGCGGGGGTCCCAACAATGAGCAGTTCTTC.

This clonotype was seen a handful of times. The CDR3 loop is CASTGATGELFF. The CDR3 nucleotides read TGTGCCAGCACAGGGGCGACCGGGGAGCTGTTTTTT. The chain combines TRBV7-6 with TRBJ2-2; weak D call: TRBD1 (6 bases). Germline V gene lookup returns CDR1 SGHVS and CDR2 FNYEAQ. V lost 7 bases to trimming and J lost 5 bases, with 8 bases between them. The CDR3 is 12 amino acids. The full variable domain, completed using reference TRBV7-6 and TRBJ2-2, is GAGVSQSPRYKVTKRGQDVALRCDPISGHVSLYWYRQALGQGPEFLTYFNYEAQQDKSGLPNDRFSAERPEGSISTLTIQRTEQRDSAMYRCASTGATGELFFGEGSRLTVL.

J is TRBJ2-3 and V is TRBV29-1; 10 bases line up with TRBD2. The CDR3 spans 15 residues. V lost 1 base and J lost 1; bases outside the gene matches: 2. Germline CDR1 and CDR2: SQVTM and ANQGSEA. The CDR3 region has the DNA TGCAGCGTTGAAGGGCTAGCGGGGGGCACAGATACGCAGTATTTT. Protein product: CSVEGLAGGTDTQYF.

This clonotype has ten or more counts. V and J are TRBV7-2 and TRBJ1-1, with D hard to call. The CDR3 has 14 residues. Deletions cut 1 base from V and 4 bases from J, with 10 bases between. CDR1 SGHTA and CDR2 FQGNSA come from the germline V gene. The CDR3 here is CASSLDPGTTEAFF. The CDR3 DNA follows: TGTGCCAGCAGCTTAGATCCGGGCACCACTGAAGCTTTCTTT.

The chain has TRBV19 and TRBJ1-2, with D perhaps matching TRBD1 (5 bases). Deletions cut 1 base from V and 2 bases from J, with 11 bases between. The CDR3 is 15 amino acids. Germline CDR1 reads LNHDA; CDR2 reads SQIVND (reference sequence). CDR3 sequence reads: CASSIVGVSNYGYTF. For the CDR3, the DNA is TGTGCCAGTAGTATAGTAGGGGTATCCAACTATGGCTACACCTTC. Drawing the rest from reference TRBV19 and TRBJ1-2, the complete variable domain is DGGITQSPKYLFRKEGQNVTLSCEQNLNHDAMYWYRQDPGQGLRLIYYSQIVNDFQKGDIAEGYSVSREKKESFPLTVTSAQKNPTAFYLCASSIVGVSNYGYTFGSGTRLTVV.